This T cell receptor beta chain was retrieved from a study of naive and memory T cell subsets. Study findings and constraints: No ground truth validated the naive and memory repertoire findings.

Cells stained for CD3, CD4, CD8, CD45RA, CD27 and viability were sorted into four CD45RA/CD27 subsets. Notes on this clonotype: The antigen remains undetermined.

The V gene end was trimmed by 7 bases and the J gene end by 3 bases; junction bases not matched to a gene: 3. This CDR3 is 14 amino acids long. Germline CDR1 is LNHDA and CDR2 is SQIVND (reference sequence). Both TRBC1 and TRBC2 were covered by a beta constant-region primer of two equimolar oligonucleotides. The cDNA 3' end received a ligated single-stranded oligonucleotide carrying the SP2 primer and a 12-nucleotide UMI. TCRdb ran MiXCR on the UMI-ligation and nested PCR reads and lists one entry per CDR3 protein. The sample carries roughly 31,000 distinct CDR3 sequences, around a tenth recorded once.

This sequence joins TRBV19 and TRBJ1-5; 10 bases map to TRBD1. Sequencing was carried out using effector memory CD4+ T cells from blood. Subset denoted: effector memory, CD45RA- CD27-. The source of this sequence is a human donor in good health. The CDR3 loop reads CASTGQGDNQPQHF. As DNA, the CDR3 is TGTGCCAGTACCGGACAGGGGGACAATCAGCCCCAGCATTTT.